The clone carrying this T cell receptor (beta chain) was found a few times. The antigen is not known. The PCR ran on 60 Vbeta and 13 Jbeta primers. TCRdb's table, derived via immunoSEQ multiplex PCR, lists solely in-frame clones and lacks some. Of 120,000 to 150,000 clones in the sample, nearly 80% are singletons; the top ten hold about 1.7%. The CDR3 runs 16 residues. Trimming shortened V by 3 bases and J by 4 bases, and 16 bases separated the two germline ends. Germline CDR1 reads MRHNA; CDR2 reads SNTAGT. The data were obtained in a study of cytomegalovirus exposure and HLA in healthy donors. Study results and caveats: The authors enumerated under 200 TCR beta chains as linked to cytomegalovirus. Follow-up analysis later connected one missense variant in DCLRE1C with trimming of TCR beta V- and J-genes. Later analysis reportedly placed an Asian-associated ancestry cluster below the roughly 640-donor mean in N-insertions. Based on reports, TCR beta sequences accurately predicted HLA-A and HLA-B alleles for most subjects.

Specimen: PBMCs. The gene calls are TRBV6-4 and TRBJ1-5, with D possibly matching TRBD1 (6 bases). The origin of this receptor is a woman aged 25 to 39 in good health and CMV-seronegative. CDR3 sequence reads: CASSEIGGGGNQPQHF. The CDR3, as DNA: TGTGCCAGCAGTGAAATTGGAGGGGGGGGAAATCAGCCCCAGCATTTT.